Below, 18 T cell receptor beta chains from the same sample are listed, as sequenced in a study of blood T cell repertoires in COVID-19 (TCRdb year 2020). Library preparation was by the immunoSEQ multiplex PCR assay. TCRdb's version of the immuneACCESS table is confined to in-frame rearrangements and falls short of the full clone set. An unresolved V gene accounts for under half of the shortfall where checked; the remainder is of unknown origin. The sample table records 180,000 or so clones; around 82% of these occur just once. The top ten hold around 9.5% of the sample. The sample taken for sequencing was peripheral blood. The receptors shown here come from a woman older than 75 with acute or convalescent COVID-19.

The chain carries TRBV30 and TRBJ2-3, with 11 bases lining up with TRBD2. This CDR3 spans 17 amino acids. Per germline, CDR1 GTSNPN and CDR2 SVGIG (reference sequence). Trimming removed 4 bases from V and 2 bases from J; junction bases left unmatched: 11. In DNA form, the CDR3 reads TGTGCCTGGATGCCTTCCGGGACTAGCGGACTCACAGATACGCAGTATTTT. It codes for CAWMPSGTSGLTDTQYF.

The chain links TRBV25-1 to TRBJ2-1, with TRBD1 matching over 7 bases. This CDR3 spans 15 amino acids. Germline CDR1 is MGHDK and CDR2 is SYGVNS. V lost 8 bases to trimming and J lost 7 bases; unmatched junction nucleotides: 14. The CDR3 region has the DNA TGTGCCAGCGCCCGGGACAGCTTGGTGGGGAATGAGCAGTTCTTC. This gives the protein CASARDSLVGNEQFF.

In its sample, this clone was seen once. CDR3 coding DNA: TGTGCCAGCAGCCTTCGACAGGGTAATAATTCACCCCTCCACTTT. Translating gives CASSLRQGNNSPLHF. The chain couples TRBV7-2 to TRBJ1-6, with TRBD1 matching over 7 bases. J gave up 5 bases and V 5 bases, and 6 bases lay outside the gene matches. This CDR3 has 15 amino acids. Looked up from germline, CDR1 is SGHTA and CDR2 is FQGNSA.

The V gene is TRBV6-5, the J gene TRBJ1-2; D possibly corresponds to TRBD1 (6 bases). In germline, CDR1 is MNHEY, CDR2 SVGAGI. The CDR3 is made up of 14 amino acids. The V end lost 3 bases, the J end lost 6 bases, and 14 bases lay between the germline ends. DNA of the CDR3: TGTGCCAGCAGTTATAGTTCGGACAGAGATGGCTACACCTTC. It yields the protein CASSYSSDRDGYTF.

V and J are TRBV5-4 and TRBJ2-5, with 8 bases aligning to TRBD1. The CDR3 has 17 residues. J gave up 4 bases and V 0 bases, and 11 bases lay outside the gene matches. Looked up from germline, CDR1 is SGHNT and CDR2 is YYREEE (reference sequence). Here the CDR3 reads CASSLVGTGPSGETQYF. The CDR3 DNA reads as TGTGCCAGCAGCTTGGTTGGGACAGGCCCTTCGGGAGAGACCCAGTACTTC.

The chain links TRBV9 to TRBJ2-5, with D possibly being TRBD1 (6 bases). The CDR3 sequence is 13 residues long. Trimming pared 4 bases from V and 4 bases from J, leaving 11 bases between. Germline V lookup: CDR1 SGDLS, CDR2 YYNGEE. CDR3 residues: CASSLQGSETQYF. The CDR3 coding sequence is TGTGCCAGCAGCCTCCAGGGGTCAGAGACCCAGTACTTC.

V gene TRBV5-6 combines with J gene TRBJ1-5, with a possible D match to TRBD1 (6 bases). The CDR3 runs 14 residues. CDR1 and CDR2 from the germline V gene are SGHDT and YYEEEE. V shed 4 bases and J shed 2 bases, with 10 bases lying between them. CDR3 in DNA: TGTGCCAGCAGCATCAGGGGACGCAATCAGCCCCAGCATTTT. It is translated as CASSIRGRNQPQHF.

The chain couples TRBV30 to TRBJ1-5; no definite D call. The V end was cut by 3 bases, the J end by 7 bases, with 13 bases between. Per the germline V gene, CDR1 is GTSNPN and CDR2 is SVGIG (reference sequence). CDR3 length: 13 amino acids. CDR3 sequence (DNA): TGTGCCTGGAGCGACCGGAGTGACCAGCCCCAGCATTTT. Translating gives CAWSDRSDQPQHF. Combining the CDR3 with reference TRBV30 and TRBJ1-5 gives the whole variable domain SQTIHQWPATLVQPVGSPLSLECTVEGTSNPNLYWYRQAAGRGLQLLFYSVGIGQISSEVPQNLSASRPQDRQFILSSKKLLLSDSGFYLCAWSDRSDQPQHFGDGTRLSIL.

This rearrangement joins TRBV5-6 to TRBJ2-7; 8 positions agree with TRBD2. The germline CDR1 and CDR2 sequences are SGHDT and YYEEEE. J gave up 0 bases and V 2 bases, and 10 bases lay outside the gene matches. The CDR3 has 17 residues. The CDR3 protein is CASSFFGGGLSSYEQYF. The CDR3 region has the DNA TGTGCCAGCAGCTTTTTCGGCGGGGGGCTTAGCTCCTACGAGCAGTACTTC.

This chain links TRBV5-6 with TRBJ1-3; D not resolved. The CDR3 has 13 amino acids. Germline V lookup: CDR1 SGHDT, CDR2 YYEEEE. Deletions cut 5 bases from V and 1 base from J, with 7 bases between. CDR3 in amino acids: CASRNPSGNTIYF. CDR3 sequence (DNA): TGTGCCAGCAGAAATCCTTCTGGAAACACCATATATTTT.

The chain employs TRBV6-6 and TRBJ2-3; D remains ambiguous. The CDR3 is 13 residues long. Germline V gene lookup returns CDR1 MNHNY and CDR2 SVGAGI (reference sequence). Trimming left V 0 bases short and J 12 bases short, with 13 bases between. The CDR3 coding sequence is TGTGCCAGCAGTTACTCCAGGCTACCGTCCCAGTATTTT. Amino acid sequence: CASSYSRLPSQYF.

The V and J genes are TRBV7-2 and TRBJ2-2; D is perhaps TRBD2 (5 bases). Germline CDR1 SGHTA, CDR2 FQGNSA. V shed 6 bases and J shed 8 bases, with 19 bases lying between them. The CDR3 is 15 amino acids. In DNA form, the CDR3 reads TGTGCCAGCAGTTCAACTACCCGAGAGGGAGGGGAGCTGTTTTTT. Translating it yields CASSSTTREGGELFF.

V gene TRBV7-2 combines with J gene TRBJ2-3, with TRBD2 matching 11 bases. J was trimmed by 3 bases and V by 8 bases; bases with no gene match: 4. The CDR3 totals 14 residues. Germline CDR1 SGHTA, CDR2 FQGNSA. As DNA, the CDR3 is TGTGCCAGCGATCTAGCGGGGGGTACAGATACGCAGTATTTT. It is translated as CASDLAGGTDTQYF.

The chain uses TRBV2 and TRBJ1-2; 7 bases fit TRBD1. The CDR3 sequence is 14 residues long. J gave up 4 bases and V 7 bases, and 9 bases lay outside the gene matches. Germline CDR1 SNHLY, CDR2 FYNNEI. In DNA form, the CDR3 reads TGTGCCAGCAAGTTACAGGGGCCCCGCTATGGCTACACCTTC. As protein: CASKLQGPRYGYTF.

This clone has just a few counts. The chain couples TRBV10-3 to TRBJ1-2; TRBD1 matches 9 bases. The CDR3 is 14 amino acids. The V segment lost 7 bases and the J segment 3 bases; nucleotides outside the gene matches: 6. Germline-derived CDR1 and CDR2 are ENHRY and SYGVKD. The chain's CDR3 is CAINPGQGDYGYTF. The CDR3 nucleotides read TGTGCCATCAACCCGGGACAGGGTGACTATGGCTACACCTTC.

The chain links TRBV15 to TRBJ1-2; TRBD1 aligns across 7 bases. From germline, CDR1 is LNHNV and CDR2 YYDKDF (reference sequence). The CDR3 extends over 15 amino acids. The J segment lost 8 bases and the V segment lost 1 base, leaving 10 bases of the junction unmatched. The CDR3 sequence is CATSRGTGAGRGYTF. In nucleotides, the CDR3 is TGTGCCACCAGCAGAGGAACAGGGGCCGGGAGAGGCTACACCTTC.

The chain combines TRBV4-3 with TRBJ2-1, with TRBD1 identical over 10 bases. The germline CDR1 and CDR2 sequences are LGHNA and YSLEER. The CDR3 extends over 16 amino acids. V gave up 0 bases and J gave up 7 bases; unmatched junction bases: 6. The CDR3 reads CASSQDVGQGKNEQFF. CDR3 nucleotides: TGCGCCAGCAGCCAAGATGTGGGACAGGGGAAGAATGAGCAGTTCTTC.

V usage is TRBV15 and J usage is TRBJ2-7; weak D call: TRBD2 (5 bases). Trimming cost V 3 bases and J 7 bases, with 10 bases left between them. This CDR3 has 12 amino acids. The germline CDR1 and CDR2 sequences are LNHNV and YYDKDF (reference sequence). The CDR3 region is CATSRDFGEQYF. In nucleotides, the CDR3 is TGTGCCACCAGCAGGGACTTTGGGGAGCAGTACTTC.